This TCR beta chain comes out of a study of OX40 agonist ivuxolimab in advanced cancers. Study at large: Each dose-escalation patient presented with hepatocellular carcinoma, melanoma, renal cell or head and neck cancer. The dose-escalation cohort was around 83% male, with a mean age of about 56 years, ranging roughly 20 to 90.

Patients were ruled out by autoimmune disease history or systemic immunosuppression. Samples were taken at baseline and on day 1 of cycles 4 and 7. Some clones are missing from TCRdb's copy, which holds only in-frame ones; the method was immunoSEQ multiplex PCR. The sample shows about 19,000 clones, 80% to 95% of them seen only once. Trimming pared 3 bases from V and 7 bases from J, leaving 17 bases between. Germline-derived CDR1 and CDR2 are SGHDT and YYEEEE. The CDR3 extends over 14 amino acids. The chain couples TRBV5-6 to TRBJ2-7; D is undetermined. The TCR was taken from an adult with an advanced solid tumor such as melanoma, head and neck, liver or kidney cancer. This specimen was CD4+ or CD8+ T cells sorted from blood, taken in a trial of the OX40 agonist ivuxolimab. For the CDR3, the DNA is TGTGCCAGCAGCTCGAGAAGTGCGTGGATGGAGCAGTACTTC. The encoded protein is CASSSRSAWMEQYF.